This T cell receptor (beta chain) was identified during a study of glioma-infiltrating T cells. The iRepertoire nested amplicon-rescue multiplex PCR amplified TCR alpha and beta CDR3s from RNA. One entry per CDR3 protein results from TCRdb running MiXCR on the multiplex PCR reads. Counted here are about 140,000 distinct CDR3 sequences, around 42% occurring once; the ten biggest clones make up roughly 20%. CDR1 and CDR2 from the germline V gene are KGHSH and LQKENI. The CDR3 spans 14 residues. Trimming cost V 4 bases and J 3 bases, with 13 bases left between them. The count of this clonotype is one. The chain recombines TRBV18 with TRBJ2-7, with D tentatively TRBD2 (5 bases). This TCR was recovered from a human donor with low-grade glioma or glioblastoma, undergoing nonglioma brain surgery, or in good health (not recorded which). The sample taken for sequencing was glioma tissue, nonneoplastic brain tissue, or PBMCs (not recorded which). CDR3: CASSRLDGSYEQYF. DNA for the CDR3: TGTGCCAGCTCACGTTTAGATGGGAGCTACGAGCAGTACTTC.